Below, 16 T cell receptor beta chains from the same sample are listed, as sequenced in a study of blood T cell dynamics during melanoma immunotherapy. Profiling relied on immunoSEQ multiplex PCR, and the TCRdb table lists in-frame clones only, not all of them. The sample includes 10,000 to 13,000 clones, 87% of them seen just once. The time point is: week 3, after first cycle of checkpoint inhibitor. The material sequenced was blood, taken from a patient treated with checkpoint blockade. The receptor source for this set is a human donor with melanoma.

The V and J genes are TRBV11-3 and TRBJ2-1, with TRBD2 as a possible D gene (6 bases). The germline V gene encodes CDR1 SGHNT and CDR2 YENEEA. V lost 0 bases and J 4 bases, leaving 13 bases between the germline ends. The CDR3 runs 16 residues. CDR3 sequence (DNA): TGTGCCAGCAGCTTAGAAGGAGGGGCCCAGTACAATGAGCAGTTCTTC. It encodes CASSLEGGAQYNEQFF.

This chain connects TRBV10-3 to TRBJ2-1; 7 bases are shared with TRBD2. Trimming cost V 0 bases and J 6 bases; bases outside gene matches: 5. CDR1 ENHRY and CDR2 SYGVKD come from the germline V gene. This CDR3 region has 15 residues. The CDR3 protein is CAISESRGGGNEQFF. The DNA of the CDR3 is TGTGCCATCAGTGAGTCTCGGGGCGGGGGCAATGAGCAGTTCTTC.

This rearrangement joins TRBV5-1 to TRBJ2-3, with 13 nucleotides matching TRBD2. Germline CDR1 SGHRS, CDR2 YFSETQ. The CDR3 length is 17 residues. V was pared by 4 bases and J by 1 base, with 6 bases of the junction left unmatched. The CDR3 DNA reads TGCGCCAGCAGCCCCTGGACTAGCGGGGGTCGCACAGATACGCAGTATTTT. Protein: CASSPWTSGGRTDTQYF. The complete variable domain, with remaining parts taken from reference TRBV5-1 and TRBJ2-3, reads KAGVTQTPRYLIKTRGQQVTLSCSPISGHRSVSWYQQTPGQGLQFLFEYFSETQRNKGNFPGRFSGRQFSNSRSEMNVSTLELGDSALYLCASSPWTSGGRTDTQYFGPGTRLTVL.

This chain joins TRBV5-1 and TRBJ1-2; TRBD1 is a possible D gene (5 bases). The V end lost 5 bases, the J end lost 8 bases, and 13 bases lay between the germline ends. CDR1 is SGHRS, CDR2 YFSETQ, per germline. The CDR3 sequence is 12 residues long. The DNA for the CDR3 is TGCGCCAGCAGTCGGGACGAACACGGCTACACCTTC. It is translated as CASSRDEHGYTF.

This clone showed up just a few times. This chain links TRBV2 with TRBJ2-7; the D gene is possibly TRBD1 (5 bases). Germline CDR1 is SNHLY and CDR2 is FYNNEI. Deletions cut 0 bases from V and 1 base from J, with 7 bases between. The CDR3 is 14 residues long. The CDR3 sequence is CASSEARGSYEQYF. CDR3 sequence (DNA): TGTGCCAGCAGTGAAGCTAGGGGATCCTACGAGCAGTACTTC.

The rearrangement joins TRBV19 to TRBJ2-4; 8 positions agree with TRBD1. The CDR3 consists of 14 residues. The V and J ends lost 4 bases and 9 bases, in that order; junction bases with no gene match: 8. Germline V gives CDR1 LNHDA, CDR2 SQIVND (reference sequence). The CDR3 sequence: CASSTTGVGSIQYF. The DNA of the CDR3 is TGTGCCAGTAGTACGACAGGGGTGGGGAGCATTCAGTACTTC.

J is TRBJ2-5 and V is TRBV7-2, with unresolved D. The end of the DNA aligns better with TRBJ2-7, so the J call may be wrong. Germline CDR1 is SGHTA and CDR2 is FQGNSA. The CDR3 length is 16 residues. CDR3 residues: CASSLMGRDLPYEQYF. CDR3 nucleotide sequence: TGTGCCAGCAGCTTAATGGGCAGAGATCTCCCCTACGAGCAGTACTTC.

The chain is built from TRBV7-2 and TRBJ2-7; D gene uncertain. Germline values: CDR1 SGHTA, CDR2 FQGNSA. With 2 bases removed from V and 2 bases from J, the gap between germline ends came to 10 bases. The CDR3 totals 14 residues. The CDR3 nucleotides are TGTGCCAGCAGCTTATCTGCCCCCCCCTACGAGCAGTACTTC. As protein: CASSLSAPPYEQYF.

The chain combines TRBV14 with TRBJ1-2; 9 nucleotides agree with TRBD1. Germline V CDR1 and CDR2: SGHDN, FVKESK. Trimming took 0 bases from V and 8 from J; bases not matched to a gene: 1. The CDR3 consists of 13 residues. The CDR3 region has the DNA TGTGCCAGCAGCCAAGAACAGGGGGCCGGCTACACCTTC. Residues: CASSQEQGAGYTF.

The genes are TRBV2 and TRBJ1-2, with 8 bases matching TRBD1. Trimming cost V 6 bases and J 6 bases; bases outside gene matches: 9. The CDR3 contains 14 residues. Per the germline V gene, CDR1 is SNHLY and CDR2 is FYNNEI. DNA of the CDR3: TGTGCCAGCAGGGAACAGGGGGGGGACGATGGCTACACCTTC. Protein product: CASREQGGDDGYTF.

Only one count was recorded for this clone. The V and J genes are TRBV5-1 and TRBJ2-5; D gene uncertain. The V gene's germline CDR1 is SGHRS and CDR2 YFSETQ. There are 12 residues in the CDR3. Trimming took off 0 bases at V and 6 bases at J, with 6 bases between the two ends. CDR3 in DNA: TGCGCCAGCAGCTTGGAACTCCAGACCCAGTACTTC. It translates to CASSLELQTQYF.

The chain employs TRBV4-1 and TRBJ2-1, with 13 positions matching TRBD2. Germline trimming cut 0 bases from V and 4 bases from J; bases unmatched to any gene: 6. Per the germline V gene, CDR1 is MGHRA and CDR2 is YSYEKL. This CDR3 region has 18 residues. CDR3 protein: CASSQDPKGLAGYNEQFF. CDR3 sequence (DNA): TGCGCCAGCAGCCAAGATCCGAAGGGACTAGCGGGGTACAATGAGCAGTTCTTC.

V is TRBV5-5 and J is TRBJ1-6; TRBD1 matches at 10 bases. The CDR3 covers 14 residues. J was trimmed by 7 bases and V by 3 bases; bases with no gene match: 1. Germline-derived CDR1 and CDR2 are SGHKS and YYEKEE (reference sequence). CDR3 sequence (DNA): TGTGCCAGCAGCTGGGACAGGGGAAATTCACCCCTCCACTTT. Protein sequence: CASSWDRGNSPLHF.

The chain uses TRBV5-1 and TRBJ1-2; possible D gene TRBD1, 5 bases. Per germline, CDR1 SGHRS and CDR2 YFSETQ. The V end lost 5 bases, the J end lost 2 bases, and 16 bases lay between the germline ends. This CDR3 is built from 15 residues. The CDR3, as DNA: TGCGCCAGCAGATGGGACGCCCATGGGAACTATGGCTACACCTTC. Amino acids: CASRWDAHGNYGYTF. The full variable domain, rest sourced from reference TRBV5-1 and TRBJ1-2, is KAGVTQTPRYLIKTRGQQVTLSCSPISGHRSVSWYQQTPGQGLQFLFEYFSETQRNKGNFPGRFSGRQFSNSRSEMNVSTLELGDSALYLCASRWDAHGNYGYTFGSGTRLTVV.

The rearrangement joins TRBV4-1 to TRBJ1-5; D ambiguous. The CDR3 runs 15 residues. The germline V gene has CDR1 MGHRA and CDR2 YSYEKL. V was pared by 0 bases and J by 1 base, with 7 bases between. CDR3 coding DNA: TGCGCCAGCAGCCAAGACCACTCCAGCAATCAGCCCCAGCATTTT. It specifies CASSQDHSSNQPQHF.

The J gene is TRBJ2-5, the V gene TRBV10-2; D call uncertain. The V gene's germline CDR1 is WSHSY and CDR2 SAAADI. V was trimmed by 5 bases and J by 1 base, leaving 8 bases between them. This CDR3 has 13 amino acids. CDR3 sequence: CASSRSGQETQYF. CDR3 DNA sequence: TGCGCCAGCAGTAGGTCGGGCCAAGAGACCCAGTACTTC.